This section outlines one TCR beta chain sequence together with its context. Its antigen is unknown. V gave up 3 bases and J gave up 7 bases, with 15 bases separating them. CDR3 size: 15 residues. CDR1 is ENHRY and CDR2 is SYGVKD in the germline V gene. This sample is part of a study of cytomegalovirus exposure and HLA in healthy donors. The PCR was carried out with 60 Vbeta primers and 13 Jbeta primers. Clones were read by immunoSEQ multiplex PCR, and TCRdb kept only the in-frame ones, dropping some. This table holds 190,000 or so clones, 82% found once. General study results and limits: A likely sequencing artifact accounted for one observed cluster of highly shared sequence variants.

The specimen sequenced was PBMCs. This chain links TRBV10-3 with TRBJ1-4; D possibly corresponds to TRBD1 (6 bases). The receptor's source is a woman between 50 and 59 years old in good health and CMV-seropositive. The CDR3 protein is CAISDVAGVREKLFF. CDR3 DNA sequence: TGTGCCATCAGTGACGTGGCAGGGGTACGTGAAAAACTGTTTTTT.